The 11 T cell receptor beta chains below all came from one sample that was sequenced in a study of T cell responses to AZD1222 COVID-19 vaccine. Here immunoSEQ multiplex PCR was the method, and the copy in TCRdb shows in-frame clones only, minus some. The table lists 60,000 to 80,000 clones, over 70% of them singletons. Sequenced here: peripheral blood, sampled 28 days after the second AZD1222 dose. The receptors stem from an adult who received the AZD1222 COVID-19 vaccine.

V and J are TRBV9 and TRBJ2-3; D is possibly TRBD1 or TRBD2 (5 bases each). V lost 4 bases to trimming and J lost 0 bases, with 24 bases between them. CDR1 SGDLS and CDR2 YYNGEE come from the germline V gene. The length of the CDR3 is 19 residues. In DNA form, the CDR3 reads TGTGCCAGCAGCCTCACAAGTGGTGGATGGGACCAAAGCACAGATACGCAGTATTTT. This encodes CASSLTSGGWDQSTDTQYF.

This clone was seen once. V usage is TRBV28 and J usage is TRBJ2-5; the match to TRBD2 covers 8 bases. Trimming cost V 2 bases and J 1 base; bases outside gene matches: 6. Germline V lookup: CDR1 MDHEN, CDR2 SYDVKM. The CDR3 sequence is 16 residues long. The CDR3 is CASSLVPAGGQETQYF. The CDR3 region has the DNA TGTGCCAGCAGTTTAGTTCCCGCGGGAGGCCAAGAGACCCAGTACTTC. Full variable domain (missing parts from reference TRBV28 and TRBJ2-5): DVKVTQSSRYLVKRTGEKVFLECVQDMDHENMFWYRQDPGLGLRLIYFSYDVKMKEKGDIPEGYSVSREKKERFSLILESASTNQTSMYLCASSLVPAGGQETQYFGPGTRLLVL.

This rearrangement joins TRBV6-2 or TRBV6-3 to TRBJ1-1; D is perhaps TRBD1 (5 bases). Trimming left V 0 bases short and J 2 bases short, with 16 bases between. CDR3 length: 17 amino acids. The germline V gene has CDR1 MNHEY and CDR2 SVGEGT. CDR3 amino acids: CASSYSGDMDLNTEAFF. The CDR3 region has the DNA TGTGCCAGCAGTTACTCAGGGGATATGGACCTCAACACTGAAGCTTTCTTT.

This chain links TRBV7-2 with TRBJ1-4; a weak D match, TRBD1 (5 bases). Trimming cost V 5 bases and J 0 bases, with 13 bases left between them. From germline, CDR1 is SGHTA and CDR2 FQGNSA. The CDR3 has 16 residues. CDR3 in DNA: TGTGCCAGCAGCCTAAACCAAGGGGCAACTAATGAAAAACTGTTTTTT. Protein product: CASSLNQGATNEKLFF.

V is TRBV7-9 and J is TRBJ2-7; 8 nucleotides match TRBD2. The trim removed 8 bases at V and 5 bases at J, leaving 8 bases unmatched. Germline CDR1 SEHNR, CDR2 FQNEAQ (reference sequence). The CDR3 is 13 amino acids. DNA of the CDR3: TGTGCCAGCGAGGATAGCGGGGTTAACGAGCAGTACTTC. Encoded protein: CASEDSGVNEQYF.

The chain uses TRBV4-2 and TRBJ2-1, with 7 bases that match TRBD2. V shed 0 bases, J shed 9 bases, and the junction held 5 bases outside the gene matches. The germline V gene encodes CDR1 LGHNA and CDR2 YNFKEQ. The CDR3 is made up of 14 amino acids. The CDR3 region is CASSQDRSGAEQFF. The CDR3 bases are TGTGCCAGCAGCCAAGATAGGAGCGGGGCTGAGCAGTTCTTC.

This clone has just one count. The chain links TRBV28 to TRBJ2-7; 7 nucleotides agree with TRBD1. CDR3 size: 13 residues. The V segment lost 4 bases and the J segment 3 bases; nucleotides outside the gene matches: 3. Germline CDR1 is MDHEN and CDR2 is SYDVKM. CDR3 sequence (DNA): TGTGCCAGCAGTTCGGGACAGTTCTACGAGCAGTACTTC. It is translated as CASSSGQFYEQYF.

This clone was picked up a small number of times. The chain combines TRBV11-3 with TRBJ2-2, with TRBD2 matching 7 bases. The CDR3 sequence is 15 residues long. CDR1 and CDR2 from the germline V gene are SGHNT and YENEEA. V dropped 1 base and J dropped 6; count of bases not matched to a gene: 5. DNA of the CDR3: TGTGCCAGCAGCTTAGGAGGGACTATTGCCGGGGAGCTGTTTTTT. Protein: CASSLGGTIAGELFF.

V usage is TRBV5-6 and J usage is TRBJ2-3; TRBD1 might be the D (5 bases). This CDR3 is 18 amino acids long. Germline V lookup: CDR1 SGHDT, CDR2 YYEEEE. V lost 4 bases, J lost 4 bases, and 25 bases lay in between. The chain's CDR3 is CASSGVTTDKVWADTQYF. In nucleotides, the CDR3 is TGTGCCAGCAGCGGCGTTACTACGGACAAAGTATGGGCAGATACGCAGTATTTT. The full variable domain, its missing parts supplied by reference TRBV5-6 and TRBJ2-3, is DAGVTQSPTHLIKTRGQQVTLRCSPKSGHDTVSWYQQALGQGPQFIFQYYEEEERQRGNFPDRFSGHQFPNYSSELNVNALLLGDSALYLCASSGVTTDKVWADTQYFGPGTRLTVL.

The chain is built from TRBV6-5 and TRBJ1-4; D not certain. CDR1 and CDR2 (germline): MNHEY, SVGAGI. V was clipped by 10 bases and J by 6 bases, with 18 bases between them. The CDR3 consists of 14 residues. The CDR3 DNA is TGTGCCACTGAGGGAACAAAATCCCATGAAAAACTGTTTTTT. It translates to CATEGTKSHEKLFF.

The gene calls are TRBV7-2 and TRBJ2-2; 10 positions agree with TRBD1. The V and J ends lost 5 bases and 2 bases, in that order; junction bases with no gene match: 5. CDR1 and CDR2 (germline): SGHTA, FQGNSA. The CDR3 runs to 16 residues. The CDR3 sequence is CASSPRQGANTGELFF. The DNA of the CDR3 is TGTGCCAGCAGCCCTAGACAGGGGGCCAACACCGGGGAGCTGTTTTTT.